Below, 19 T cell receptor beta chains from the same sample are listed, as sequenced in a study of blood T cells in healthy people across ages. Sample-barcoded 5' priming and a J-beta primer mix drove a second PCR of about 6 to 12 cycles. TCRdb itself ran the 5' RACE reads through MiXCR, one entry per CDR3 protein. The sample lists 700,000 to 850,000 distinct CDR3 sequences, about 53% occurring once. The sample was blood. The receptors derive from a man older than 75 in good health.

The rearrangement links TRBV20-1 to TRBJ2-7; no reliable D call. Between the trimmed V and J ends, which lost 2 bases and 0 bases, there was a span of 11 bases. The CDR3 totals 14 residues. Germline values: CDR1 DFQATT, CDR2 SNEGSKA (reference sequence). CDR3 nucleotide sequence: TGCAGTGCTAGACATCAGATTGACTCCTACGAGCAGTACTTC. It codes for CSARHQIDSYEQYF.

This clonotype was seen more than once but under ten times. This chain connects TRBV29-1 to TRBJ2-1, with TRBD2 identical over 9 bases. Germline V lookup: CDR1 SQVTM, CDR2 ANQGSEA. The CDR3 consists of 14 residues. The V and J ends lost 7 bases and 8 bases, in that order; junction bases with no gene match: 12. As DNA, the CDR3 is TGCAGCGCCCGTAGCGGGAGCGGATTGGATGAGCAGTTCTTC. It specifies CSARSGSGLDEQFF.

The rearrangement links TRBV12-3 or TRBV12-4 to TRBJ2-3, with 14 bases matching TRBD2. The CDR3 has 16 amino acids. Losses at the gene ends were 6 bases for V and 14 bases for J; bases not matched to a gene: 16. The CDR3 region has the DNA TGTGCCAGCAGATCAGGACTAGCGGGAGGCGGGGGAGACGCGTATTTT. It specifies CASRSGLAGGGGDAYF.

The chain uses TRBV7-9 and TRBJ2-7, with unresolved D. CDR1 and CDR2 from the germline V gene are SEHNR and FQNEAQ (reference sequence). This CDR3 is built from 15 residues. The V end was cut by 1 base, the J end by 6 bases, with 16 bases between. Here the CDR3 reads CASSLDGGGSCEQYF. The DNA of the CDR3 is TGTGCCAGCAGCTTAGATGGTGGCGGAAGCTGCGAGCAGTACTTC.

This clonotype was seen only a few times. This chain joins TRBV25-1 and TRBJ1-2; D is uncertain. Per the germline V gene, CDR1 is MGHDK and CDR2 is SYGVNS. This CDR3 is built from 13 residues. Trimming shortened V by 3 bases and J by 7 bases, and 12 bases separated the two germline ends. CDR3 in DNA: TGTGCCAGCAGTGATCCCGGCCCCGGTGGCTACACCTTC. Amino acid sequence: CASSDPGPGGYTF.

This clonotype has only a few counts. The gene calls are TRBV20-1 and TRBJ2-3; D possibly corresponds to TRBD2 (6 bases). The germline V gene encodes CDR1 DFQATT and CDR2 SNEGSKA (reference sequence). V was trimmed by 4 bases and J by 0 bases, leaving 14 bases between them. The CDR3 has 15 amino acids. The DNA for the CDR3 is TGCAGTGCTATCCTAGCGCAAGTGAGCACAGATACGCAGTATTTT. As protein: CSAILAQVSTDTQYF.

The rearrangement links TRBV5-1 to TRBJ2-5; 7 bases line up with TRBD2. Germline-derived CDR1 and CDR2 are SGHRS and YFSETQ. V trimming: 0 bases; J trimming: 4 bases; junction bases outside the gene matches: 9. The CDR3 is 16 amino acids. CDR3 DNA sequence: TGCGCCAGCAGCTTGGAGTCGGCGGGAGTAACAGAGACCCAGTACTTC. Translation gives CASSLESAGVTETQYF.

A few counts support this clonotype. V usage is TRBV29-1 and J usage is TRBJ2-1; D gene unclear. Germline V gene data show CDR1 as SQVTM and CDR2 as ANQGSEA. The CDR3 sequence is 14 residues long. The ends were cut back, 0 bases at V and 4 bases at J, with 10 bases in the middle. CDR3: CSVEDSRRYNEQFF. As DNA, the CDR3 is TGCAGCGTTGAAGATAGTAGACGGTACAATGAGCAGTTCTTC.

This clonotype appeared a single time. The chain has TRBV14 and TRBJ2-1, with D perhaps matching TRBD1 or TRBD2 (5 bases each). The CDR3 extends over 12 amino acids. Trimming shortened V by 4 bases and J by 10 bases, and 11 bases separated the two germline ends. Germline V gives CDR1 SGHDN, CDR2 FVKESK. The CDR3 bases are TGTGCCAGCAGCCGAGGGGTCTGGGAGCAGTTCTTC. This sequence encodes CASSRGVWEQFF.

This clonotype has just a few counts. V and J are TRBV7-2 and TRBJ2-4; D not resolved. The J call is doubtful: the DNA matches TRBJ2-7 better. This CDR3 is 12 amino acids long. CDR1 is SGHTA and CDR2 is FQGNSA in the germline V gene. CDR3 nucleotides: TGTGCCAGCAGCGAGAGGTGGCACGAGCAGTACTTC. This encodes CASSERWHEQYF.

The chain combines TRBV12-3 or TRBV12-4 with TRBJ2-1; D assignment may be TRBD1 or TRBD2 (5 bases each). This CDR3 has 12 residues. Deletions cut 10 bases from V and 4 bases from J, with 11 bases between. The CDR3, as DNA: TGTGCCATCGGGGCAGATTACAATGAGCAGTTCTTC. It codes for CAIGADYNEQFF.

The gene calls are TRBV20-1 and TRBJ2-5; 11 bases are shared with TRBD2. This CDR3 has 18 amino acids. The V gene's germline CDR1 is DFQATT and CDR2 SNEGSKA (reference sequence). The V gene end was trimmed by 3 bases and the J gene end by 11 bases; junction bases not matched to a gene: 23. Written as DNA, the CDR3 is TGCAGTGCTAGGCCCCAACTAGCGGGAGCATCCGATCGCTATAAGCAGTACTTC. Its translation: CSARPQLAGASDRYKQYF.

The chain has TRBV4-2 and TRBJ1-2; no clear D gene. V was clipped by 0 bases and J by 8 bases, with 10 bases between them. The germline V gene encodes CDR1 LGHNA and CDR2 YNFKEQ. The CDR3 is made up of 13 amino acids. CDR3 loop: CASSQERAAGYTF. The CDR3 nucleotides read TGTGCCAGCAGCCAAGAGAGGGCAGCCGGCTACACCTTC.

V is TRBV5-1 and J is TRBJ1-2; D is uncertain. The CDR3 is made up of 14 amino acids. V was clipped by 0 bases and J by 13 bases, with 19 bases between them. Germline V gives CDR1 SGHRS, CDR2 YFSETQ. CDR3 DNA sequence: TGCGCCAGCAGCTTGGCCGCCGGTCCCGCGGCCAGCACCTTC. Translation gives CASSLAAGPAASTF.

The chain has TRBV28 and TRBJ2-1, with no clear D. Germline-derived CDR1 and CDR2 are MDHEN and SYDVKM. The CDR3 has 10 residues. The V end was cut by 8 bases, the J end by 5 bases, with 4 bases between. The CDR3 DNA is TGTGCCAGCGAAAACAATGAGCAGTTCTTC. Translating gives CASENNEQFF. Using reference TRBV28 and TRBJ2-1 for the parts outside the CDR3, the full variable domain is DVKVTQSSRYLVKRTGEKVFLECVQDMDHENMFWYRQDPGLGLRLIYFSYDVKMKEKGDIPEGYSVSREKKERFSLILESASTNQTSMYLCASENNEQFFGPGTRLTVL.

The chain has TRBV11-2 and TRBJ2-5; 7 bases are a match to TRBD2. CDR1 and CDR2 from the germline V gene are SGHAT and FQNNGV. The CDR3 contains 15 residues. V trimming: 1 base; J trimming: 4 bases; junction bases outside the gene matches: 6. The CDR3 here is CASSLVGGSSETQYF. The DNA of the CDR3 is TGTGCCAGCAGCTTAGTAGGCGGGAGTTCAGAGACCCAGTACTTC.

The rearrangement links TRBV12-3 or TRBV12-4 to TRBJ2-5; D gene uncertain. Trimming shortened V by 1 base and J by 1 base, and 10 bases separated the two germline ends. This CDR3 region has 15 residues. CDR3 region: CASSLEAGLQETQYF. CDR3 in DNA: TGTGCCAGCAGTTTAGAGGCAGGTCTCCAAGAGACCCAGTACTTC.

V is TRBV5-1 and J is TRBJ1-1, with D perhaps matching TRBD1 (5 bases). V lost 4 bases and J lost 2, with 9 bases in between. This CDR3 is built from 13 residues. Germline CDR1 reads SGHRS; CDR2 reads YFSETQ. The CDR3 DNA reads as TGCGCCAGCAGCCGGGGGGAAAACACTGAAGCTTTCTTT. It is translated as CASSRGENTEAFF. Looking up the rest from reference TRBV5-1 and TRBJ1-1 gives the full variable domain: KAGVTQTPRYLIKTRGQQVTLSCSPISGHRSVSWYQQTPGQGLQFLFEYFSETQRNKGNFPGRFSGRQFSNSRSEMNVSTLELGDSALYLCASSRGENTEAFFGQGTRLTVV.

This clonotype was observed a handful of times. The rearrangement uses TRBV3-1 and TRBJ2-3, with D perhaps matching TRBD2 (7 bases). The CDR3 is 17 amino acids. The germline V gene encodes CDR1 LGHDT and CDR2 YNNKEL (reference sequence). The V and J ends lost 1 base and 14 bases respectively, with 28 bases between them. CDR3: CASSQGGRGIPRRYAYF. DNA of the CDR3: TGTGCCAGCAGCCAAGGGGGGCGGGGGATCCCTCGCAGATACGCGTATTTT.